Given below is one TCR beta chain in context. The antigen is unknown. The CDR3 length is 14 residues. Germline V gives CDR1 LNHDA, CDR2 SQIVND (reference sequence). The trim removed 5 bases at V and 2 bases at J, leaving 6 bases unmatched. Some clones are missing from TCRdb's copy, which holds only in-frame ones; the method was immunoSEQ multiplex PCR. The data show about 6,800 clones, 85% to 95% seen once. The data belong to a study of lymphopenia after photon versus proton radiotherapy. Study-wide findings and caveats: Proton therapy kept repertoires fairly stable, unlike photons, which gained effector/memory cells.

This TCR was sampled from a woman between 50 and 59 years old with cholangiocarcinoma. The sequencing here drew on peripheral blood, taken from a patient treated with photon-based radiotherapy. The V and J genes are TRBV19 and TRBJ2-7; 7 nucleotides line up with TRBD1. CDR3 in amino acids: CASSGGQPPYEQYF. The CDR3 DNA sequence: TGTGCCAGTAGTGGGGGACAGCCGCCCTACGAGCAGTACTTC.